Described below is a single T cell receptor beta chain sequence and its context. There is no known antigen for this receptor. No much larger clonotype is one base removed from it; base qualities were not supplied. The sample comes from a study of blood T cell repertoires in COVID-19 (TCRdb year 2020). Background for the entire study: The collaborator samples originated in the United States, Italy and Spain and spanned the acute and convalescent phases of COVID-19. A de-identified subject ID, COVID-19 status, age in years and sex were almost always included in the sample metadata. A freely available public database, intended as a resource for researchers studying the immune response to SARS-CoV-2, is where the repertoires were released. Deeply sampled blood TCRbeta repertoires from subjects exposed to, actively infected with, or recovered from COVID-19 were included in the dataset. Samples came from the ongoing ImmuneRACE study (first 160 participants) plus 1,254 subjects from 6 global collaborators. Where HLA class I and class II types were available, the types were taken from metadata supplied by the sample provider, not from assay-based typing. The prospective study material was composed of cDNA or gDNA derived from T cells, B-cell-depleted T cells, or PBMCs.

The paper's findings and limits, for the study overall: The amount of clinical and demographic metadata varied by source and participant and was provided uncurated.

The collaborating institutions used their own protocols to collect whole blood in K2EDTA tubes. For TCRbeta analysis, collaborators shipped samples in one of three forms: frozen whole blood, isolated PBMCs, or DNA extracted from either of those sample types. The immunoSEQ Assay, a bias-controlled multiplex PCR, was used to amplify TCRbeta CDR3 regions from genomic DNA. In the paper's pipeline: The number of nucleated cells in each sample was estimated by amplification of reference gene primers within the assay. To quantify the absolute abundance of each unique TCRbeta CDR3 rearrangement, sequence reads were collapsed and filtered. Productive Simpson clonality was computed per sample as the square root of Simpson's diversity index over productive rearrangements. The source is immuneACCESS, and TCRdb retained only in-frame sequences with V and J called. Part of the clones is not carried over; for the studies checked, unresolved V genes explain less than half of this, and the remainder is unexplained. V and J calls and clone size are copied from that table; D and trimming were computed from the DNA. This sample is represented by a few hundred thousand clones; 75% to 90% of them were singletons. The top ten constitute 5.1% of the sample.

V gives up 2 bases and J gives up 2 bases, and the segment between their germline ends measures 8 bases. CDR1 and CDR2, per the germline V gene, are SGHDT and YYEEEE. The CDR3 holds 14 amino acids from the cysteine to the phenylalanine. CDR3 DNA is the only sequence kept; it has 42 bases, read in frame from the first base. The rearranged segments are TRBV5-6 and TRBJ1-5, with the D gene not confidently named. The receptor's source is a human donor in a cohort sampled during active COVID-19. Source material: peripheral blood. The sequence in DNA is TGTGCCAGCAGCTTCGGGTTGGGCAATCAGCCCCAGCATTTT. This translates into CASSFGLGNQPQHF.